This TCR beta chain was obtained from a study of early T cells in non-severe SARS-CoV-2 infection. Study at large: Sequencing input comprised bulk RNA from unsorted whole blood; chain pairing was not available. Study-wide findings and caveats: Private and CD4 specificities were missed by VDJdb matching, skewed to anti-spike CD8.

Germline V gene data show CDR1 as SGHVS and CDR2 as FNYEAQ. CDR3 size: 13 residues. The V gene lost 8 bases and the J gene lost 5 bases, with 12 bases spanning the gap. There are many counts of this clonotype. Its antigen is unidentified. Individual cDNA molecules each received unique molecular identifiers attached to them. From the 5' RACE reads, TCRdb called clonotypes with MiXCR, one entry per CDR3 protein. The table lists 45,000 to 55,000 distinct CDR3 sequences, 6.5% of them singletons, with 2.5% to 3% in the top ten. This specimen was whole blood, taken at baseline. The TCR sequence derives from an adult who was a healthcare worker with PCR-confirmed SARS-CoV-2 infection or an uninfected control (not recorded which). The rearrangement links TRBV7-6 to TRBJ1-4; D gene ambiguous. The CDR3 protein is CASGGRGNEKLFF. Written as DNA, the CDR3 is TGTGCCAGCGGCGGCCGAGGAAATGAAAAACTGTTTTTT.